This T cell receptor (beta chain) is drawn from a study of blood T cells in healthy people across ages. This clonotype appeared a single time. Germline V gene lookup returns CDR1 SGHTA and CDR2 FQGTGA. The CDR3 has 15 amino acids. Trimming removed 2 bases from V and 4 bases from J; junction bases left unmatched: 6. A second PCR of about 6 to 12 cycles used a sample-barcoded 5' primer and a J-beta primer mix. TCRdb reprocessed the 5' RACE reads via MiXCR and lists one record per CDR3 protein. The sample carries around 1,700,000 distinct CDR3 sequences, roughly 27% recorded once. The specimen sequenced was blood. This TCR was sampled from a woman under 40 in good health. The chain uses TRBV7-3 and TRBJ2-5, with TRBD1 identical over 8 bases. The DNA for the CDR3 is TGTGCCAGCAGCTTAGCCTCTACAGGGGGAGAGACCCAGTACTTC. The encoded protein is CASSLASTGGETQYF.